This paragraph reports one TCR beta chain. This entry is derived from a study of blood T cell repertoires in COVID-19. Participants had their cohort set by participant-reported clinical history. V gave up 3 bases and J gave up 8 bases; unmatched junction bases: 17. Germline CDR1 KGHSH, CDR2 LQKENI. CDR3 length equals 18 residues. Authors' data handling: Amplifying reference gene primers gave estimates of nucleated cell counts. Only in-frame clones appear in the TCRdb table, and some are missing; sequencing was by immunoSEQ multiplex PCR. The V and J calls and clone size are taken from that table; D and trimming were inferred from the DNA. The sample includes approximately 240,000 clones, about nine tenths of them seen just once.

Input material: PBMCs or T cells enriched from blood (not recorded which). The gene calls are TRBV18 and TRBJ1-2, with TRBD1 matching over 11 bases. This TCR came from a woman aged 25 to 45 with acute COVID-19. CDR3: CASSPAQGQGDSTWGYTF. In DNA, the CDR3 is TGTGCCAGCTCACCCGCACAGGGACAGGGGGACTCAACTTGGGGCTACACCTTC.